The T cell receptor (beta chain) described here comes from a study of shared clonotypes between healthy human individuals. General study points: Among non-shared clonotypes, generation probabilities were lower than among those shared by all four donors.

V was clipped by 8 bases and J by 6 bases; unmatched bases: 10. Germline CDR1 MNHEY, CDR2 SVGAGI. CDR3 length: 15 amino acids. Produced via immunoSEQ multiplex PCR; TCRdb's table is partial and in-frame only. The sample lists around 2.1 million clones; approximately 96% were seen once. Among the donors, all were Caucasian adults who lived in Nashville, Tennessee. Comments on this clone: What it recognizes is unknown.

The chain is built from TRBV6-5 and TRBJ2-1; 10 bases line up with TRBD2. Sequenced material: naive CD4+ T cells sorted from blood. As to subset: CD45RA+ positively selected. This clonotype was obtained from a man aged 18 to 30 in good health. The CDR3 DNA reads TGTGCCAGCGTCTCCCGGGTAGCGGGGGGCAATGAGCAGTTCTTC. Its translation: CASVSRVAGGNEQFF.